Each of the 30 T cell receptor beta chains below was sequenced from the same sample in a study of T cells after yellow fever vaccination. Each CDR3 protein is one row after TCRdb ran MiXCR on the 5' RACE reads. Of hundreds of thousands of distinct CDR3 sequences listed, around 5.2% are singletons. The sequenced sample was CD4+ T cells sorted from PBMCs, obtained on the day of the yellow fever booster vaccination. The receptors derive from a man aged 18 to 29 who received the YFV17D yellow fever vaccine.

This clonotype has more than one count but fewer than ten. The V gene is TRBV19, the J gene TRBJ1-1, with 10 bases that match TRBD1. The CDR3 is 14 residues long. Germline V gene lookup returns CDR1 LNHDA and CDR2 SQIVND (reference sequence). Trimming at V came to 9 bases and at J to 1 base, leaving 5 bases not matched to a gene. CDR3 nucleotide sequence: TGTGCCAGCCCTAGGGACAGGGGGAACACTGAAGCTTTCTTT. It encodes CASPRDRGNTEAFF.

The CDR3 is CSAVLPGTSGGKEQFF. The CDR3 coding sequence is TGCAGTGCTGTCCTCCCCGGGACTAGCGGGGGAAAGGAGCAGTTCTTC. V gene TRBV20-1 combines with J gene TRBJ2-1, with 14 bases that match TRBD2. This CDR3 is built from 16 residues. V lost 5 bases, J lost 10 bases, and 13 bases stayed unmatched. Germline V gives CDR1 DFQATT, CDR2 SNEGSKA (reference sequence).

This chain uses TRBV6-1 with TRBJ2-3, with D uncertain. The germline V gene encodes CDR1 MNHNS and CDR2 SASEGT. This CDR3 spans 10 amino acids. V was clipped by 9 bases and J by 8 bases, with 9 bases between them. CDR3 in amino acids: CASALFTQYF. The CDR3 DNA is TGTGCCAGTGCCCTTTTTACGCAGTATTTT.

This clonotype was counted a few times. The rearrangement links TRBV18 to TRBJ2-5; no clear D gene. Germline V lookup: CDR1 KGHSH, CDR2 LQKENI. The V end was cut by 5 bases, the J end by 3 bases, with 7 bases between. The CDR3 is made up of 12 amino acids. The chain's CDR3 is CASSTTEETQYF. Here the CDR3 DNA reads TGTGCCAGCTCAACGACCGAAGAGACCCAGTACTTC.

This chain joins TRBV3-1 and TRBJ1-4; D is undetermined. Trimming pared 1 base from V and 4 bases from J, leaving 13 bases between. From germline, CDR1 is LGHDT and CDR2 YNNKEL (reference sequence). This CDR3 region has 16 residues. The CDR3 DNA is TGTGCCAGCAGCCAAGGGCCCGCAGTCGTTAATGAAAAACTGTTTTTT. It codes for CASSQGPAVVNEKLFF. Full variable domain (outside the CDR3, taken from reference TRBV3-1 and TRBJ1-4): DTAVSQTPKYLVTQMGNDKSIKCEQNLGHDTMYWYKQDSKKFLKIMFSYNNKELIINETVPNRFSPKSPDKAHLNLHINSLELGDSAVYFCASSQGPAVVNEKLFFGSGTQLSVL.

There are many counts of this clonotype. The genes are TRBV6-5 and TRBJ2-7, with 10 bases fitting TRBD1. J lost 3 bases, V lost 3 bases, and 2 bases had no gene match. Germline assignment: CDR1 MNHEY and CDR2 SVGAGI. This CDR3 region has 14 residues. CDR3 bases: TGTGCCAGCAGTTATCGGACAGGGGGCTACGAGCAGTACTTC. Translating it yields CASSYRTGGYEQYF.

This clonotype was seen only a few times. The chain uses TRBV7-2 and TRBJ2-1; weak D call: TRBD2 (5 bases). The V gene's germline CDR1 is SGHTA and CDR2 FQGNSA. This CDR3 is built from 15 residues. V was pared by 1 base and J by 7 bases, with 14 bases between. CDR3 bases: TGTGCCAGCAGCTTAGGCGGGCCCACCGAGAATGAGCAGTTCTTC. Amino acid sequence: CASSLGGPTENEQFF.

This clonotype has a handful of counts. This chain uses TRBV5-1 with TRBJ1-4; no clear D gene. Trimming took off 0 bases at V and 2 bases at J, with 20 bases between the two ends. The CDR3 covers 19 residues. Germline CDR1 is SGHRS and CDR2 is YFSETQ. CDR3 loop: CASSLVVSGSAATNEKLFF. CDR3 DNA sequence: TGCGCCAGCAGCTTGGTGGTTTCGGGGTCCGCTGCTACTAATGAAAAACTGTTTTTT. Using reference TRBV5-1 and TRBJ1-4 for the parts outside the CDR3, the full variable domain is KAGVTQTPRYLIKTRGQQVTLSCSPISGHRSVSWYQQTPGQGLQFLFEYFSETQRNKGNFPGRFSGRQFSNSRSEMNVSTLELGDSALYLCASSLVVSGSAATNEKLFFGSGTQLSVL.

This sequence joins TRBV2 and TRBJ1-4; the D is unclear. V was shortened by 3 bases and J by 2 bases, with 10 bases between the two germline ends. Germline V gene data show CDR1 as SNHLY and CDR2 as FYNNEI. The CDR3 spans 15 residues. As DNA, the CDR3 is TGTGCCAGCAGTGATCAAGGAGCGACTAATGAAAAACTGTTTTTT. It translates to CASSDQGATNEKLFF.

Many counts were recorded for this clonotype. The chain carries TRBV7-6 and TRBJ2-7; D is undetermined. The CDR3 sequence is 14 residues long. CDR1 is SGHVS, CDR2 FNYEAQ, per germline. Trimming cost V 1 base and J 0 bases, with 7 bases left between them. CDR3 sequence (DNA): TGTGCCAGCAGCTTAGAACCTCTCTCCTACGAGCAGTACTTC. Residues: CASSLEPLSYEQYF.

This clonotype was seen a handful of times. The rearrangement links TRBV12-3 or TRBV12-4 to TRBJ1-2; 9 bases are shared with TRBD1. This CDR3 contains 16 residues. V was clipped by 5 bases and J by 0 bases; unmatched bases: 7. The CDR3 loop is CASSLRRTGANYGYTF. The CDR3 bases are TGTGCCAGCAGTCTACGTAGGACAGGGGCTAACTATGGCTACACCTTC.

The gene calls are TRBV18 and TRBJ2-7, with 8 bases fitting TRBD1. The germline V gene encodes CDR1 KGHSH and CDR2 LQKENI. This CDR3 is built from 15 residues. V trimming: 1 base; J trimming: 3 bases; junction bases outside the gene matches: 5. CDR3 DNA: TGTGCCAGCTCACCACTGGGGACAGGTCGCTACGAGCAGTACTTC. Translation gives CASSPLGTGRYEQYF.

The chain uses TRBV7-2 and TRBJ2-6; D not resolved. V lost 5 bases, J lost 2 bases, and 7 bases lay in between. Germline V CDR1 and CDR2: SGHTA, FQGNSA. The CDR3 is 14 amino acids. The CDR3 sequence is CASSTDAGANVLTF. The CDR3 DNA reads TGTGCCAGCAGCACGGACGCTGGGGCCAACGTCCTGACTTTC.

This clonotype was seen more than once but under ten times. V is TRBV11-1 and J is TRBJ2-4, with D tentatively TRBD1 (6 bases). Trimming shortened V by 11 bases and J by 1 base, and 12 bases separated the two germline ends. The CDR3 totals 13 residues. Germline loops: CDR1 SGHAT, CDR2 FQDESV (reference sequence). This chain's CDR3 is CALLRGAKNIQYF. The CDR3 nucleotides read TGTGCCCTCCTTAGGGGGGCCAAAAACATTCAGTACTTC.

V usage is TRBV7-6 and J usage is TRBJ1-2, with D perhaps matching TRBD1 (5 bases). The V end lost 5 bases, the J end lost 4 bases, and 20 bases lay between the germline ends. CDR1 is SGHVS, CDR2 FNYEAQ, per germline. The CDR3 is made up of 16 amino acids. CDR3 bases: TGTGCCAGCAGCCTTGTACGGGACGGGGTAGCCTATGGCTACACCTTC. The encoded protein is CASSLVRDGVAYGYTF.

This clonotype has only a few counts. The chain joins TRBV20-1 to TRBJ2-1; 8 bases are a match to TRBD2. Per germline, CDR1 DFQATT and CDR2 SNEGSKA (reference sequence). Trimming removed 3 bases from V and 4 bases from J; junction bases left unmatched: 5. CDR3 length equals 14 residues. The CDR3 DNA sequence: TGCAGTGCTAGTCTAACTAGCGGATACAATGAGCAGTTCTTC. This codes for CSASLTSGYNEQFF.

This clonotype was detected ten times or more. The genes are TRBV18 and TRBJ2-3; no clear D. The CDR3 has 13 amino acids. The ends were cut back, 2 bases at V and 4 bases at J, with 7 bases in the middle. Germline V gene data show CDR1 as KGHSH and CDR2 as LQKENI. Here the CDR3 DNA reads TGTGCCAGCTCACCAGGGTTCCCAGATACGCAGTATTTT. It encodes CASSPGFPDTQYF.

The V gene is TRBV28, the J gene TRBJ1-2, with TRBD1 identical over 8 bases. Germline lookup yields CDR1 MDHEN and CDR2 SYDVKM. Trimming removed 5 bases from V and 8 bases from J; junction bases left unmatched: 10. The CDR3 loop spans 14 amino acids. The CDR3 sequence: CASSMTQGADGYTF. CDR3 sequence (DNA): TGTGCCAGCAGTATGACTCAGGGGGCAGACGGCTACACCTTC.

There are many counts of this clonotype. The V call is TRBV7-2, the J call TRBJ1-6; D may be TRBD1 (6 bases). Germline V gives CDR1 SGHTA, CDR2 FQGNSA. V was pared by 1 base and J by 5 bases, with 9 bases between. The CDR3 totals 15 residues. CDR3 loop: CASSLEAGDNSPLHF. The CDR3 DNA follows: TGTGCCAGCAGCTTAGAGGCAGGGGATAATTCACCCCTCCACTTT.

This clonotype turned up a few times. This chain joins TRBV5-1 and TRBJ1-4; possible D gene TRBD1, 5 bases. Germline V gives CDR1 SGHRS, CDR2 YFSETQ. There are 14 residues in the CDR3. V lost 1 base and J 7 bases, leaving 11 bases between the germline ends. CDR3 in amino acids: CASSLSPGSEKLFF. In DNA form, the CDR3 reads TGCGCCAGCAGCTTGAGTCCAGGGAGTGAAAAACTGTTTTTT. The whole variable domain, filled in from reference TRBV5-1 and TRBJ1-4, reads KAGVTQTPRYLIKTRGQQVTLSCSPISGHRSVSWYQQTPGQGLQFLFEYFSETQRNKGNFPGRFSGRQFSNSRSEMNVSTLELGDSALYLCASSLSPGSEKLFFGSGTQLSVL.

This clonotype was recorded a few times. V is TRBV7-2 and J is TRBJ2-3; tentatively, D is TRBD1 or TRBD2 (7 bases each). This CDR3 is built from 18 residues. The germline gives CDR1 SGHTA, CDR2 FQGNSA. V was pared by 2 bases and J by 0 bases, with 18 bases between. The CDR3 is CASSLFRGRGTSTDTQYF. The CDR3, as DNA: TGTGCCAGCAGCTTATTTAGGGGGCGGGGGACCAGCACAGATACGCAGTATTTT.

This clonotype was detected only a few times. This chain uses TRBV7-2 with TRBJ1-1; a weak D match, TRBD1 (6 bases). The CDR3 length is 13 residues. V lost 5 bases, J lost 10 bases, and 17 bases lay in between. Germline assignment: CDR1 SGHTA and CDR2 FQGNSA. As DNA, the CDR3 is TGTGCCAGCAGCACCCGACAGGACGGGGGAGCTTTCTTT. Its protein is CASSTRQDGGAFF.

This clonotype occurred once. This chain connects TRBV6-5 to TRBJ2-6, with D uncertain. Trimming left V 7 bases short and J 4 bases short, with 14 bases between. The CDR3 runs 15 residues. Germline V gives CDR1 MNHEY, CDR2 SVGAGI. The DNA of the CDR3 is TGTGCCAGCACGAGACCTTCACCGGGGGCCAACGTCCTGACTTTC. Translation gives CASTRPSPGANVLTF.

This clonotype has a count of ten or more. The chain employs TRBV7-8 and TRBJ2-7, with D possibly TRBD1 on 6 matching bases. The CDR3 has 13 amino acids. V was pared by 1 base and J by 5 bases, with 9 bases between. Germline loops: CDR1 SGHVS, CDR2 FQNEAQ. The CDR3 coding sequence is TGTGCCAGCAGCTTAGGACAGGTCAACGAGCAGTACTTC. Protein: CASSLGQVNEQYF.

This clonotype occurred a few times. The CDR3 DNA reads TGTGCCAGCAGTGAACTGGACCGGTATAATTCACCCCTCCACTTT. Its translation: CASSELDRYNSPLHF. The chain combines TRBV6-1 with TRBJ1-6; D gene uncertain. The germline CDR1 and CDR2 sequences are MNHNS and SASEGT. Trimming cost V 2 bases and J 4 bases, with 9 bases left between them. CDR3 size: 15 residues.

This clonotype has at least ten counts. The rearrangement joins TRBV5-4 to TRBJ2-2, with D unclear. With 0 bases removed from V and 1 base from J, the gap between germline ends came to 7 bases. Germline CDR1 is SGHNT and CDR2 is YYREEE (reference sequence). This CDR3 is 15 amino acids long. CDR3 in amino acids: CASSLGQKNTGELFF. Here the CDR3 DNA reads TGTGCCAGCAGCTTGGGTCAGAAGAACACCGGGGAGCTGTTTTTT.

The chain combines TRBV7-9 with TRBJ1-2, with D tentatively TRBD1 (5 bases). Germline values: CDR1 SEHNR, CDR2 FQNEAQ (reference sequence). The CDR3 is made up of 15 amino acids. Trimming pared 5 bases from V and 3 bases from J, leaving 16 bases between. CDR3: CASSPGGAEDYGYTF. The CDR3 nucleotides read TGTGCCAGCAGCCCGGGTGGGGCTGAGGACTATGGCTACACCTTC.

V gene TRBV20-1 combines with J gene TRBJ2-2; no clear D. V was trimmed by 0 bases and J by 1 base, leaving 9 bases between them. CDR3 size: 15 residues. Germline V gene lookup returns CDR1 DFQATT and CDR2 SNEGSKA (reference sequence). The CDR3 is CSARDGPVNTGELFF. In nucleotides, the CDR3 is TGCAGTGCTAGAGATGGGCCTGTGAACACCGGGGAGCTGTTTTTT.

This clonotype was counted a few times. The V call is TRBV6-5, the J call TRBJ1-2; a possible D gene is TRBD1 (6 bases). The length of the CDR3 is 16 residues. Germline V gene sequence: CDR1 MNHEY, CDR2 SVGAGI. Trimming stripped 3 bases from V and 4 bases from J, with 18 bases between. The CDR3 spells CASSYSGGRLGYGYTF. The CDR3 nucleotides read TGTGCCAGCAGTTATAGCGGGGGGCGCTTGGGCTATGGCTACACCTTC.

The chain recombines TRBV7-9 with TRBJ2-1; D not resolved. Per germline, CDR1 SEHNR and CDR2 FQNEAQ (reference sequence). The ends were cut back, 5 bases at V and 9 bases at J, with 14 bases in the middle. The CDR3 extends over 13 amino acids. CDR3 sequence (DNA): TGTGCCAGCAGCCCCGGCGGTGAAGGTGAGCAGTTCTTC. This encodes CASSPGGEGEQFF. Full variable domain (missing parts from reference TRBV7-9 and TRBJ2-1): DTGVSQNPRHKITKRGQNVTFRCDPISEHNRLYWYRQTLGQGPEFLTYFQNEAQLEKSRLLSDRFSAERPKGSFSTLEIQRTEQGDSAMYLCASSPGGEGEQFFGPGTRLTVL.